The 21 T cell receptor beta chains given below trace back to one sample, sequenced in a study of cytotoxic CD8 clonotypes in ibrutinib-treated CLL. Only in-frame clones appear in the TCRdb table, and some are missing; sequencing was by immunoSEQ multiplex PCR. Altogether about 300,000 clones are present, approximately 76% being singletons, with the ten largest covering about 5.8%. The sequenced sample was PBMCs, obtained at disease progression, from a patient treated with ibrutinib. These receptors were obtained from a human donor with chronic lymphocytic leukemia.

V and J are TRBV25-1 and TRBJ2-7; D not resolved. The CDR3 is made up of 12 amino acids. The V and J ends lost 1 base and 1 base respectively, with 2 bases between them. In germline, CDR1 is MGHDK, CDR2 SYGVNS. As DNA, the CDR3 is TGTGCCAGCAGTGAATTTTCCTACGAGCAGTACTTC. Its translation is CASSEFSYEQYF.

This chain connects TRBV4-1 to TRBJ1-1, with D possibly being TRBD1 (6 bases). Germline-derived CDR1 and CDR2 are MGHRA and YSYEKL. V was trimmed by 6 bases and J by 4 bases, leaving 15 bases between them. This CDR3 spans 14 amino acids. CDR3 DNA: TGCGCCAGCAGTTGGACAGACCCCCTCACTGAAGCTTTCTTT. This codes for CASSWTDPLTEAFF.

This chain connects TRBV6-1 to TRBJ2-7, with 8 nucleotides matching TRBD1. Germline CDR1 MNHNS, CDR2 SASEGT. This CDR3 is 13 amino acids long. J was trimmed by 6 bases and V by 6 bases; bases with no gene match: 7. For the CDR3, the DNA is TGTGCCAGCAGACTAACAGGGGGTGGCGAGCAGTACTTC. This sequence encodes CASRLTGGGEQYF.

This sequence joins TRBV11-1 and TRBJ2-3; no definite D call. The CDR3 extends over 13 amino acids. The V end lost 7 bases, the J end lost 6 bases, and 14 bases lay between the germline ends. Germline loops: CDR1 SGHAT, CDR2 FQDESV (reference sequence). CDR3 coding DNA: TGTGCCAGCACCCCGGAACCGGCTGATACGCAGTATTTT. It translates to CASTPEPADTQYF.

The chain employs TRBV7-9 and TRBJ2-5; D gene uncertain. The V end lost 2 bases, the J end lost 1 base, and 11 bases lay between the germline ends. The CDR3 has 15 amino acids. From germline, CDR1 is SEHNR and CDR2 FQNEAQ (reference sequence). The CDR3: CASSLSQSRQETQYF. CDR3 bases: TGTGCCAGCAGCTTAAGCCAGAGCCGCCAAGAGACCCAGTACTTC.

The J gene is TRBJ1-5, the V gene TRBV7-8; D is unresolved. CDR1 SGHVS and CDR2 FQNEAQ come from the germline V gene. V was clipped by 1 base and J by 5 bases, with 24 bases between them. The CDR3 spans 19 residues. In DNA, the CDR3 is TGTGCCAGCAGCTTAGAGGTCTCTCTTGGGGTTTCCCCATATCAGCCCCAGCATTTT. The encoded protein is CASSLEVSLGVSPYQPQHF.

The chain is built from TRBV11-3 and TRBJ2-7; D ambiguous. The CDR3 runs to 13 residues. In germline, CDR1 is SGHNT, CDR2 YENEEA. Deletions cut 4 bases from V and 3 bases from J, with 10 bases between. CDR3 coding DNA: TGTGCCAGCAGCTCCGGTTCTGGCTACGAGCAGTACTTC. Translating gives CASSSGSGYEQYF.

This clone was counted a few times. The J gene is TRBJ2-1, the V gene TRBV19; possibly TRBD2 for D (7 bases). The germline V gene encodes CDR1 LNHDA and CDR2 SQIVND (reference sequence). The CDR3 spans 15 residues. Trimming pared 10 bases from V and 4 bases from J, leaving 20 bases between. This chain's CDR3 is CATTPGASGYNEQFF. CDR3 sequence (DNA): TGTGCCACAACCCCGGGGGCTAGCGGTTACAATGAGCAGTTCTTC.

The CDR3 DNA is TGCGCCAGCACGGACAGGGGGCGTGATACGCAGTATTTT. Protein product: CASTDRGRDTQYF. The chain is built from TRBV5-1 and TRBJ2-3; 11 nucleotides line up with TRBD1. The CDR3 covers 13 residues. Unmatched junction bases numbered 3, after V lost 6 bases and J lost 6 bases. Germline CDR1 is SGHRS and CDR2 is YFSETQ.

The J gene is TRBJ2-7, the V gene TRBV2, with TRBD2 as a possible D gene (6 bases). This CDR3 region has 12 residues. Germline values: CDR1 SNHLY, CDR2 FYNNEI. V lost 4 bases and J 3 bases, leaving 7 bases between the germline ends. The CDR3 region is CASSGLGYEQYF. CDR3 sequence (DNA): TGTGCCAGCAGTGGACTAGGCTACGAGCAGTACTTC.

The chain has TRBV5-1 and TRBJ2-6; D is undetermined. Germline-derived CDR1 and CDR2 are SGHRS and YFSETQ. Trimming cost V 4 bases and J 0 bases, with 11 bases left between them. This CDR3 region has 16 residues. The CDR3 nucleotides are TGCGCCAGCAGCCCGCGGCTATCCTCTGGGGCCAACGTCCTGACTTTC. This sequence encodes CASSPRLSSGANVLTF.

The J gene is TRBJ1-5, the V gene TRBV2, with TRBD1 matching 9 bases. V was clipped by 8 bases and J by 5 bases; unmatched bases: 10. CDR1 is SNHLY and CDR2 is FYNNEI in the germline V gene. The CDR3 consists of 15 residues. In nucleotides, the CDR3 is TGTGCCAGCCGAGTGGACAGGGGTTTGGATCAGCCCCAGCATTTT. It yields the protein CASRVDRGLDQPQHF.

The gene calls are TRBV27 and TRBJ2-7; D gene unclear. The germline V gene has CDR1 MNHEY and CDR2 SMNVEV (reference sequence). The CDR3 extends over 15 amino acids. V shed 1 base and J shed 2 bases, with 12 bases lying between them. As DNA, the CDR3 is TGTGCCAGCAGTTTATACACGGGCAACCCCTACGAGCAGTACTTC. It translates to CASSLYTGNPYEQYF.

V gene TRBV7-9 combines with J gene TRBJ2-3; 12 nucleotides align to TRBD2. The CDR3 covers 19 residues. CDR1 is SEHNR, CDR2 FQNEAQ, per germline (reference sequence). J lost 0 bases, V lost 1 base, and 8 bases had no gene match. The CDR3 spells CASSLGSSGRAISTDTQYF. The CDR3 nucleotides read TGTGCCAGCAGCTTAGGTTCTAGCGGGAGGGCTATAAGCACAGATACGCAGTATTTT.

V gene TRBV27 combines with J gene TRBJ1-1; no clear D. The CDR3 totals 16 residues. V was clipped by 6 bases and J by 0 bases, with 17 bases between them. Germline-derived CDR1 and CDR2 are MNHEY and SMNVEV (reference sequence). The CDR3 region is CASREHSPAMNTEAFF. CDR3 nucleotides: TGTGCCAGCAGGGAACACAGCCCTGCCATGAACACTGAAGCTTTCTTT.

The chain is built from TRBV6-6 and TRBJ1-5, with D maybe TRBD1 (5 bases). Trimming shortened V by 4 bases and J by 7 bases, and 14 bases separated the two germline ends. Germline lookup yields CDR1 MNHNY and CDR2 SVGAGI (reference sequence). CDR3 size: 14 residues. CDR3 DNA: TGTGCCAGCAGTTCGGGGACGTTAGGGCAGCCCCAGCATTTT. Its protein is CASSSGTLGQPQHF.

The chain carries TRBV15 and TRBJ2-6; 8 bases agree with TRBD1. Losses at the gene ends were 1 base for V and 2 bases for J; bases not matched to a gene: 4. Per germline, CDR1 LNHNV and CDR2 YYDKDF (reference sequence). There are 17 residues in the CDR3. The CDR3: CATSRGRGQAGANVLTF. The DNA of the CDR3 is TGTGCCACCAGCAGAGGCAGGGGGCAAGCTGGGGCCAACGTCCTGACTTTC.

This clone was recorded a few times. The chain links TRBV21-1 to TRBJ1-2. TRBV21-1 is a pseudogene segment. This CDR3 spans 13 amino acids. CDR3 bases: TGTGCCAGCAGCAAAGGTCGGGGAGAGAGCTACACCTTC. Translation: CASSKGRGESYTF.

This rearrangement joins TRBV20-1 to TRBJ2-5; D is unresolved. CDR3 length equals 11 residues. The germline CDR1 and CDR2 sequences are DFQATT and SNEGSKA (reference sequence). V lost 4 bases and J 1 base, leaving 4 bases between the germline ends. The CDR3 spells CSANSQETQYF. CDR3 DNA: TGCAGTGCTAACAGCCAAGAGACCCAGTACTTC.

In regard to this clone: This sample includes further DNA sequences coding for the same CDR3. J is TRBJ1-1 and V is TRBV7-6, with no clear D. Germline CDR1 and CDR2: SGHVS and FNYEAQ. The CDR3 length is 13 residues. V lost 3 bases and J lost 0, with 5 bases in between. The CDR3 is CASSLTLNTEAFF. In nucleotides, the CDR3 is TGTGCCAGCAGCTTGACACTGAACACTGAAGCTTTCTTT.

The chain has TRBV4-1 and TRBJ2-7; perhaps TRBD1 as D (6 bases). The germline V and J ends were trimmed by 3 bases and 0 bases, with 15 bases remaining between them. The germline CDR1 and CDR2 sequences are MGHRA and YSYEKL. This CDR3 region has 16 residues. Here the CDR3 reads CASSQTYRERSYEQYF. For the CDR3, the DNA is TGCGCCAGCAGCCAGACCTACAGGGAGCGCTCCTACGAGCAGTACTTC.